This T cell receptor beta chain comes out of a study of blood T cell repertoires in COVID-19. Overall study context: The origin of the acute and convalescent COVID-19 samples was the United States, Italy and Spain. PBMCs, B-cell-depleted T cells, or T cells were the source of the cDNA or gDNA that made up the material.

Authors' methods: Reference gene primer amplification in the assay estimated nucleated cell counts. TCRdb's table, derived via immunoSEQ multiplex PCR, lists solely in-frame clones and lacks some. V and J calls plus clone size are reproduced from that table; the DNA served to infer D and trimming. Seen here are 430,000 or so clones, around 90% observed once, and the top ten hold 0.8% to 0.9%. It was during active infection that Seattle patients were enrolled and then longitudinally followed. V lost 8 bases and J lost 1, with 12 bases in between. The CDR3 sequence is 14 residues long. The germline CDR1 and CDR2 sequences are SGHTA and FQGNSA.

V is TRBV7-2 and J is TRBJ1-5; D gene ambiguous. Sequences were obtained from peripheral blood. The receptor was derived from a man between 18 and 29 years old with COVID-19, enrolled during active disease. CDR3 protein: CASGVAGSNQPQHF. The CDR3 bases are TGTGCCAGCGGTGTGGCGGGAAGCAATCAGCCCCAGCATTTT.